The 9 T cell receptor beta chains given below trace back to one sample, sequenced in a study of blood T cell repertoires in COVID-19. Measured with immunoSEQ multiplex PCR; TCRdb has only the in-frame clones, and not every one. The sample contains approximately 97,000 clones, roughly 81% of which appear only once. Sequencing used peripheral blood. The receptors were gathered from a man aged 35-49 years with active or convalescent COVID-19.

J is TRBJ1-6 and V is TRBV19; weak D call: TRBD1 (6 bases). Per the germline V gene, CDR1 is LNHDA and CDR2 is SQIVND (reference sequence). The V end lost 5 bases, the J end lost 10 bases, and 15 bases lay between the germline ends. This CDR3 is 14 amino acids long. The CDR3: CASSSWGLRSPLHF. The CDR3 DNA reads as TGTGCCAGTAGTTCCTGGGGGCTGAGGTCACCCCTCCACTTT.

The CDR3 sequence is CSARDRQALHF. In nucleotides, the CDR3 is TGCAGTGCTAGAGATAGACAGGCCCTCCACTTT. The chain is built from TRBV20-1 and TRBJ1-6, with D tentatively TRBD1 (6 bases). V lost 0 bases to trimming and J lost 14 bases, with 8 bases between them. The CDR3 runs 11 residues. CDR1 is DFQATT, CDR2 SNEGSKA, per germline (reference sequence).

V is TRBV5-6 and J is TRBJ2-1; 11 bases are shared with TRBD2. This CDR3 is built from 15 residues. V dropped 1 base and J dropped 7; count of bases not matched to a gene: 4. CDR1 is SGHDT and CDR2 is YYEEEE in the germline V gene. CDR3 in DNA: TGTGCCAGCAGCTTGTATAGCGGGGGGGTTAATGAGCAGTTCTTC. Its protein product is CASSLYSGGVNEQFF.

This rearrangement joins TRBV11-3 to TRBJ2-2, with TRBD1 matching 11 bases. The germline CDR1 and CDR2 sequences are SGHNT and YENEEA. The V and J ends lost 5 bases and 6 bases, in that order; junction bases with no gene match: 2. The CDR3 is 14 amino acids. CDR3 loop: CASSLGQGAGELFF. CDR3 bases: TGTGCCAGCAGCCTGGGACAGGGGGCCGGGGAGCTGTTTTTT.

V is TRBV11-2 and J is TRBJ2-2, with D perhaps matching TRBD1 (5 bases). Deletions cut 0 bases from V and 3 bases from J, with 8 bases between. Germline lookup yields CDR1 SGHAT and CDR2 FQNNGV. The CDR3 runs 15 residues. The CDR3 DNA sequence: TGTGCCAGCAGCTTAGATGGACAATACACCGGGGAGCTGTTTTTT. Its translation is CASSLDGQYTGELFF.

The chain employs TRBV5-1 and TRBJ1-4; D call uncertain. V gave up 4 bases and J gave up 8 bases, with 9 bases separating them. CDR3 length equals 12 residues. The germline V gene has CDR1 SGHRS and CDR2 YFSETQ. In nucleotides, the CDR3 is TGCGCCAGCAGCCTGGAGAGGGAAAAACTGTTTTTT. This encodes CASSLEREKLFF.

The V and J genes are TRBV7-2 and TRBJ2-3, with a weak D call TRBD1 (6 bases). Deletions cut 5 bases from V and 4 bases from J, with 19 bases between. Germline CDR1 and CDR2: SGHTA and FQGNSA. This CDR3 has 16 residues. In DNA, the CDR3 is TGTGCCAGCAGCCCCCCAGGGGTTAGAGCCCCAGATACGCAGTATTTT. This gives the protein CASSPPGVRAPDTQYF.

The rearrangement joins TRBV6-5 to TRBJ2-7, with TRBD2 as a possible D gene (6 bases). The CDR3 covers 12 residues. V was pared by 11 bases and J by 3 bases, with 14 bases between. CDR1 and CDR2 (germline): MNHEY, SVGAGI. The CDR3 nucleotides are TGTGCCGCTGGGGCGGGGAGCTACGAGCAGTACTTC. Translation: CAAGAGSYEQYF.

The V gene is TRBV4-3, the J gene TRBJ2-2, with D possibly TRBD1 on 6 matching bases. Germline loops: CDR1 LGHNA, CDR2 YSLEER. The V end was cut by 0 bases, the J end by 3 bases, with 14 bases between. This CDR3 spans 17 amino acids. CDR3 bases: TGCGCCAGCAGCCAAGACATTCGGACAGATTACACCGGGGAGCTGTTTTTT. Protein sequence: CASSQDIRTDYTGELFF.